Following are 9 T cell receptor beta chains from one sample sequenced in a study of shared clonotypes between healthy human individuals. This table comes from immunoSEQ multiplex PCR, and its TCRdb copy is limited to in-frame clones, with some not included. The data show roughly 2,500,000 clones, roughly 93% seen once. The sequenced sample was naive CD4+ T cells from PBMCs. Subset: CD45RA+ positively selected. All receptors come from a man younger than 30 in good health. Some clones in this sample may be carry-over from other donors' samples.

This sequence joins TRBV20-1 and TRBJ1-4; D is uncertain. V was trimmed by 6 bases and J by 7 bases, leaving 9 bases between them. Germline values: CDR1 DFQATT, CDR2 SNEGSKA (reference sequence). This CDR3 has 11 residues. The CDR3: CSAEMVEKLFF. The CDR3, as DNA: TGCAGTGCCGAGATGGTTGAAAAACTGTTTTTT.

The rearrangement uses TRBV2 and TRBJ1-3; possibly TRBD1 for D (6 bases). The V gene lost 4 bases and the J gene lost 6 bases, with 13 bases spanning the gap. The CDR3 covers 14 residues. Per germline, CDR1 SNHLY and CDR2 FYNNEI. CDR3 DNA sequence: TGTGCCAGCAGTGCCGTAGGGGGGCCAAACACCATATATTTT. This gives the protein CASSAVGGPNTIYF.

V usage is TRBV19 and J usage is TRBJ2-5; 7 nucleotides align to TRBD2. The CDR3 has 12 amino acids. V dropped 7 bases and J dropped 4; count of bases not matched to a gene: 3. Germline V lookup: CDR1 LNHDA, CDR2 SQIVND (reference sequence). The CDR3 loop reads CASTPGGETQYF. The CDR3 nucleotides read TGTGCCAGTACCCCGGGGGGAGAGACCCAGTACTTC.

V is TRBV7-9 and J is TRBJ2-5, with D unresolved. Germline V lookup: CDR1 SEHNR, CDR2 FQNEAQ (reference sequence). The CDR3 length is 15 residues. V was trimmed by 5 bases and J by 2 bases, leaving 15 bases between them. The CDR3 here is CASSRNLGFQETQYF. The DNA of the CDR3 is TGTGCCAGCAGCAGGAACCTGGGATTTCAAGAGACCCAGTACTTC.

This chain joins TRBV7-9 and TRBJ2-7; D unclear. CDR3 length: 13 amino acids. V lost 4 bases to trimming and J lost 7 bases, with 14 bases between them. CDR1 and CDR2 from the germline V gene are SEHNR and FQNEAQ (reference sequence). This chain's CDR3 is CASSSISLGEQYF. Written as DNA, the CDR3 is TGTGCCAGCAGCTCTATATCCCTAGGGGAGCAGTACTTC.

In regard to this clone: The sample has other DNA sequences that encode this CDR3 too. The chain carries TRBV5-1 and TRBJ1-3; D not certain. The CDR3 totals 14 residues. Germline V gene lookup returns CDR1 SGHRS and CDR2 YFSETQ. Trimming cost V 1 base and J 0 bases, with 5 bases left between them. The CDR3 bases are TGCGCCAGCAGCTTGTCGGACTCTGGAAACACCATATATTTT. It is translated as CASSLSDSGNTIYF.

The V and J genes are TRBV2 and TRBJ1-5; D remains unclear. The V gene lost 9 bases and the J gene lost 1 base, with 13 bases spanning the gap. CDR1 and CDR2 from the germline V gene are SNHLY and FYNNEI. The CDR3 sequence is 14 residues long. CDR3 nucleotide sequence: TGTGCCAGTAGACGAGGTCGGAGCAATCAGCCCCAGCATTTT. Its translation is CASRRGRSNQPQHF.

A few counts support this clone. The sample carries other DNA sequences with the same CDR3. The V gene is TRBV11-2, the J gene TRBJ2-3; D unresolved. The CDR3 is 12 residues long. The ends were cut back, 1 base at V and 5 bases at J, with 4 bases in the middle. Germline CDR1 is SGHAT and CDR2 is FQNNGV. The CDR3 DNA sequence: TGTGCCAGCAGCTTAGGGGGAGATACGCAGTATTTT. Amino acid sequence: CASSLGGDTQYF.

J is TRBJ1-2 and V is TRBV13; a possible D gene is TRBD1 (5 bases). Per the germline V gene, CDR1 is PRHDT and CDR2 is FYEKMQ (reference sequence). The CDR3 covers 16 residues. V dropped 1 base and J dropped 4 bases, with 16 bases sitting between them. The CDR3 DNA reads TGTGCCAGCAGCTTAGCCCCCTCGACAGTCCCCTATGGCTACACCTTC. As protein: CASSLAPSTVPYGYTF.